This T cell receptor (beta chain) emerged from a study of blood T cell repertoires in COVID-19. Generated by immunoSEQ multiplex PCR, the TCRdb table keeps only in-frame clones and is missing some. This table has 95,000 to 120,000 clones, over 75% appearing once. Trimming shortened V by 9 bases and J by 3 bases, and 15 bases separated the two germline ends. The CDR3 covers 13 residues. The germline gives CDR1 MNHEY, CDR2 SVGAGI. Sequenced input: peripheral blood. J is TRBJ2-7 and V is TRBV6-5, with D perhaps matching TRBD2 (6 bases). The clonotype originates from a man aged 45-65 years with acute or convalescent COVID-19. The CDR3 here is CASRGGGVYEQYV. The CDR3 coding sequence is TGTGCCAGTAGGGGAGGTGGGGTCTACGAGCAGTACGTC.